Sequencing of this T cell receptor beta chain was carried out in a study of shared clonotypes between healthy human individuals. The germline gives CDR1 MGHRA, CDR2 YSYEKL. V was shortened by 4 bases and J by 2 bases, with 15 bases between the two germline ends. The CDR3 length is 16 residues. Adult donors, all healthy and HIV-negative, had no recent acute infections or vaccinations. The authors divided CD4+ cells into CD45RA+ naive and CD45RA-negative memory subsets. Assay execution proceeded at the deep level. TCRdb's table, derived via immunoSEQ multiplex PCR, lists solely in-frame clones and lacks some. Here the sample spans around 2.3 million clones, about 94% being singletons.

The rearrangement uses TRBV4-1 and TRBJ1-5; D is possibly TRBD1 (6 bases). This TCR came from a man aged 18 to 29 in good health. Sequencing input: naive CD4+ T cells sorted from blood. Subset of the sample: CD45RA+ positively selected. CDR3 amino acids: CASSPSGGLGNQPQHF. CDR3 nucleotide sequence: TGCGCCAGCAGCCCCAGCGGGGGCTTGGGCAATCAGCCCCAGCATTTT.